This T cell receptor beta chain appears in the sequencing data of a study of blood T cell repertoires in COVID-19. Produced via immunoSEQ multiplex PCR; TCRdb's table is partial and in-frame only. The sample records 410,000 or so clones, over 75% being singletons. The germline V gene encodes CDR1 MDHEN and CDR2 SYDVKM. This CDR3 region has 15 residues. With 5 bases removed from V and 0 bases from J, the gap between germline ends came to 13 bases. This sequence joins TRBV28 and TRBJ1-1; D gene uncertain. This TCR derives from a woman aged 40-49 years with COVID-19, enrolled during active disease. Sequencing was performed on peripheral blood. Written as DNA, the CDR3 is TGTGCCAGCAGTCCGCCGGGATCCATGAACACTGAAGCTTTCTTT. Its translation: CASSPPGSMNTEAFF.